A few counts support the clone carrying this T cell receptor beta chain. The data originate from a study of T cells in Graves' hyperthyroidism and ophthalmopathy. TCR beta CDR3 regions were amplified from RNA. The HTBI set primed first-round TCR CDR3 RT-PCR. TCRdb re-called the multiplex PCR reads with MiXCR, one entry per CDR3 protein. In the table there are about 210,000 distinct CDR3 sequences, 17% of which are singletons. V was clipped by 4 bases and J by 1 base, with 15 bases between them. The germline V gene has CDR1 SGDLS and CDR2 YYNGEE. CDR3 size: 15 residues. The clonotype originates from a man between 45 and 60 years old with Graves' hyperthyroidism. This chain joins TRBV9 and TRBJ2-7; the D is unclear. Source material: blood. The DNA of the CDR3 is TGTGCCAGCAGCCCCCGGAGATCGCGGTCCTACGAGCAGTACTTC. This sequence encodes CASSPRRSRSYEQYF.